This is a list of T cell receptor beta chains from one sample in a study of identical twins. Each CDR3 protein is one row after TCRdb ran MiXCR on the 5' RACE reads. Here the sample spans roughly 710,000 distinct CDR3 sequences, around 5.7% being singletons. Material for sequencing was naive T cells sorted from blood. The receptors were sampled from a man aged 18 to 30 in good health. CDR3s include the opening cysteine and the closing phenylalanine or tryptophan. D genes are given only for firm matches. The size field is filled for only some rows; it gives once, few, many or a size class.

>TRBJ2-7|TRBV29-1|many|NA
TGCAGCGTTGAAGCACAGGGTTCCTACGAGCAGTACTTC
CSVEAQGSYEQYF
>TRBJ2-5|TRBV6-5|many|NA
TGTGCCAGCAGTTACTCTGGGATTCAGGAGACCCAGTACTTC
CASSYSGIQETQYF
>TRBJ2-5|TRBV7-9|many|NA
TGTGCCACCCGCTCAGAGACCCAGTACTTC
CATRSETQYF
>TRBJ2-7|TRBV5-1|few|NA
TGCGCCAGCAGCCAAGACGGATTCTACGAGCAGTACTTC
CASSQDGFYEQYF
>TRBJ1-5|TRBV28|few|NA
TGTGCCAGCAGTTTACCTGAGGGGGGCGCAAGCAATCAGCCCCAGCATTTT
CASSLPEGGASNQPQHF
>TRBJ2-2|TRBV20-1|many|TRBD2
TGCAGTGCTAGGCCCGGGGGGGGGCCCGGGGAGCTGTTTTTT
CSARPGGGPGELFF
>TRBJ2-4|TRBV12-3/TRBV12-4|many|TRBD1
TGTGCCAGCAGTCCCACCGCGACAGGGTATAACATTCAGTACTTC
CASSPTATGYNIQYF
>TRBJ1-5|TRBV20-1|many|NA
TGCAGTGCTAGAGGGAAGGGGAATCAGCCCCAGCATTTT
CSARGKGNQPQHF
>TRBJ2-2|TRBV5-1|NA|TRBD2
TGCGCCAGCAGCTTGTTCCCTAGCGGGACAAACACCGGGGAGCTGTTTTTT
CASSLFPSGTNTGELFF
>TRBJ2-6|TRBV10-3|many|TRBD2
TGTGCCATCAGTGCCAGCACTAGCGGGAGTCCTGGGGCCAACGTCCTGACTTTC
CAISASTSGSPGANVLTF
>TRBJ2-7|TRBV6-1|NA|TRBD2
TGTGCCAGCAGCCAACTAGCGGGAGGGCCTGGTGAGCAGTACTTC
CASSQLAGGPGEQYF
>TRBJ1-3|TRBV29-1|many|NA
TGCAGCGTTTCTCGTTACTCTGGAAACACCATATATTTT
CSVSRYSGNTIYF
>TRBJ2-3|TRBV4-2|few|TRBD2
TGTGCCAGCAGCCGGACTGCCGGACTAGCGGGAGGGACAGATACGCAGTATTTT
CASSRTAGLAGGTDTQYF
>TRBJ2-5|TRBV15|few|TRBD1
TGTGCCACCAGCAGAGACGGGACAGTCCAAGAGACCCAGTACTTC
CATSRDGTVQETQYF
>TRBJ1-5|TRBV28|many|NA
TGTGCCAGCAGTGCCCCGGGGCAGGGTCGTCAGCCCCAGCATTTT
CASSAPGQGRQPQHF
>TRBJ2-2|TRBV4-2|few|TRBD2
TGTGCCAGCAGCCCGTCGCTAGCGGGAAGAGGAAACACCGGGGAGCTGTTTTTT
CASSPSLAGRGNTGELFF
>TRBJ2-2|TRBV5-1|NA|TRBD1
TGCGCCACCAGACCGGACAGGGTTGGAACCGGGGAGCTGTTTTTT
CATRPDRVGTGELFF
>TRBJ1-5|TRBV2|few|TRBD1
TGTGCCAGCGGAGGGACAGGGGATAGTCAGCCCCAGCATTTT
CASGGTGDSQPQHF
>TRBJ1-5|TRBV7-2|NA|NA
TGTGCCAGCAGCTCAGACCCGTGGTCTCAGCCCCAGCATTTT
CASSSDPWSQPQHF
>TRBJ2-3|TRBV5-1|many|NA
TGCGCCAGCAGCTTCGGACAGGATACGCAGTATTTT
CASSFGQDTQYF
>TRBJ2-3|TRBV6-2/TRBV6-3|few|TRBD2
TGTGCCAGCAGTTACTCGAGAGGGAGGGCCGATACGCAGTATTTT
CASSYSRGRADTQYF
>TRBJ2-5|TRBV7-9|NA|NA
TGTGCCAGCAGCCGAAAATCCCGACAGCGACACCAAGAGACCCAGTACTTC
CASSRKSRQRHQETQYF
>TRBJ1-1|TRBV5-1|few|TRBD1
TGCGCCAGCACCACAGGGGACACTGAAGCTTTCTTT
CASTTGDTEAFF
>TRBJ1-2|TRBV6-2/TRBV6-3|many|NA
TGTGCCAGCAGGCTGACAACCGGACGATATGGCTACACCTTC
CASRLTTGRYGYTF
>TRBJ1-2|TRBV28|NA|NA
TGTGCCAGCACCGACCCCGGACGCGGAGCTAACTATGGCTACACCTTC
CASTDPGRGANYGYTF
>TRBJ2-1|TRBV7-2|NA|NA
TGTGCCAGCAACCGTTTCAGAGGCCCCTCCTACAATGAGCAGTTCTTC
CASNRFRGPSYNEQFF
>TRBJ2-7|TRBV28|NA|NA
TGTGCCAGCAGTACCGTACTGGGGTCTTGGGTCTACGAGCAGTACTTC
CASSTVLGSWVYEQYF
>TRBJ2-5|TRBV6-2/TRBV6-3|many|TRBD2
TGTGCCAGCAGTTACTCGAGTCGCGGCGGGGGGTTGAAGTCTAGGGAGACCCAGTACTTC
CASSYSSRGGGLKSRETQYF
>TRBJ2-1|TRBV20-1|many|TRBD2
TGCAGTGCTCCTAGCAGGCTAGCGGGGGCAAGTGAGCAGTTCTTC
CSAPSRLAGASEQFF
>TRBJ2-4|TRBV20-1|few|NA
TGCAGTGCTAGTGCCGCGGGAGCCAAAAACATTCAGTACTTC
CSASAAGAKNIQYF
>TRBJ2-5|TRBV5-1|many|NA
TGCGCCAGCAGCTATACCGGGACAAGCTCTGGCGAGACCCAGTACTTC
CASSYTGTSSGETQYF
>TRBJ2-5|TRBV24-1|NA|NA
TGTGCCACCAGTGAACCGACGGACAGACAAGAGACCCAGTACTTC
CATSEPTDRQETQYF